The subject of this entry is one T cell receptor (beta chain). This specimen comes from a study of blood T cell repertoires in COVID-19. Clones were sequenced by immunoSEQ multiplex PCR, and TCRdb holds only the in-frame ones, with some missing. The sample has approximately 110,000 clones, roughly 90% seen once; the top ten hold around 8.4%. V was clipped by 4 bases and J by 0 bases, with 10 bases between them. Germline assignment: CDR1 GTSNPN and CDR2 SVGIG (reference sequence). The CDR3 consists of 15 residues. Sequencing was done on a sample of peripheral blood. The sequence was obtained from an older woman who had recovered from COVID-19. The chain joins TRBV30 to TRBJ2-6; tentatively, D is TRBD1 (6 bases). The CDR3 nucleotides read TGTGCCTGGACGACAGGCAGCTCTGGGGCCAACGTCCTGACTTTC. Amino acids: CAWTTGSSGANVLTF.